What follows are 27 T cell receptor beta chains derived from one specimen sequenced in a study of PD-1 blockade in classical Hodgkin lymphoma. Noted time point: cycle 4 day 1 (C4D1), after more than 5 weeks of nivolumab. Every patient was affected by relapse after autologous stem cell transplantation, while exposure to brentuximab vedotin was not uniform. By magnetic negative selection, CD4+ T cells were purified from thawed PBMCs. TCRdb keeps only in-frame clones here, not all; method: immunoSEQ multiplex PCR. The repertoire holds about 25,000 clones, with roughly 80% as singletons. This specimen was CD4+ T cells from blood, taken before the fourth cycle of nivolumab. The receptors stem from a human donor with classical Hodgkin lymphoma.

The rearrangement links TRBV29-1 to TRBJ1-1; TRBD1 might be the D (5 bases). Germline CDR1 and CDR2: SQVTM and ANQGSEA. V was trimmed by 4 bases and J by 11 bases, leaving 17 bases between them. The CDR3 is made up of 12 amino acids. CDR3 DNA: TGCAGCGTTGGGGACCCCCTCGTTCAGGCTTTCTTT. It specifies CSVGDPLVQAFF.

This chain connects TRBV4-2 to TRBJ2-2; D is undetermined. The CDR3 consists of 13 residues. V lost 4 bases to trimming and J lost 5 bases, with 8 bases between them. Germline V gives CDR1 LGHNA, CDR2 YNFKEQ. CDR3 amino acids: CASSLGRTGELFF. CDR3 nucleotides: TGTGCCAGCAGCCTGGGTCGGACCGGGGAGCTGTTTTTT.

V is TRBV6-1 and J is TRBJ1-5; tentative D call: TRBD1 (6 bases). From germline, CDR1 is MNHNS and CDR2 SASEGT. Trimming pared 2 bases from V and 6 bases from J, leaving 14 bases between. The CDR3 has 15 amino acids. The CDR3 bases are TGTGCCAGCAGTGAAAGGTGGGGGGGCCGTCAGCCCCAGCATTTT. It specifies CASSERWGGRQPQHF.

This chain links TRBV5-6 with TRBJ2-5; perhaps TRBD2 as D (7 bases). V was trimmed by 6 bases and J by 6 bases, leaving 24 bases between them. This CDR3 region has 16 residues. The germline V gene encodes CDR1 SGHDT and CDR2 YYEEEE. DNA for the CDR3: TGTGCCAGCACCACCCGATTAGGGGGGAGGGGAAAGACCCAGTACTTC. Translating gives CASTTRLGGRGKTQYF.

V is TRBV5-1 and J is TRBJ1-4, with no clear D. Germline V CDR1 and CDR2: SGHRS, YFSETQ. Trimming removed 1 base from V and 6 bases from J, with 7 bases in between. This CDR3 region has 13 residues. The chain's CDR3 is CASSLSADEKLFF. CDR3 bases: TGCGCCAGCAGCTTGTCAGCAGATGAAAAACTGTTTTTT.

V is TRBV29-1 and J is TRBJ1-3; D remains ambiguous. This CDR3 is built from 14 residues. Germline V CDR1 and CDR2: SQVTM, ANQGSEA. CDR3 bases: TGCGGCCAGTCCAGCGAAATCTCTGGAAACACCATATATTTT. Protein: CGQSSEISGNTIYF.

V gene TRBV19 combines with J gene TRBJ2-5, with D hard to call. Looked up from germline, CDR1 is LNHDA and CDR2 is SQIVND (reference sequence). The CDR3 is 13 amino acids. With 3 bases removed from V and 1 base from J, the gap between germline ends came to 6 bases. CDR3 protein: CASSMQVQETQYF. The CDR3 DNA reads TGTGCCAGTAGTATGCAGGTCCAAGAGACCCAGTACTTC.

This clone was detected once. V gene TRBV27 combines with J gene TRBJ1-1; D not certain. V dropped 5 bases and J dropped 3 bases, with 16 bases sitting between them. This CDR3 contains 15 residues. Looked up from germline, CDR1 is MNHEY and CDR2 is SMNVEV (reference sequence). CDR3 coding DNA: TGTGCCAGCAGTAGAATTGGACTCTCGGACACTGAAGCTTTCTTT. It is translated as CASSRIGLSDTEAFF.

The rearrangement uses TRBV7-9 and TRBJ2-3; TRBD2 agrees at 7 bases. CDR1 is SEHNR and CDR2 is FQNEAQ in the germline V gene (reference sequence). Trimming cost V 5 bases and J 7 bases; bases outside gene matches: 12. The CDR3 is made up of 15 amino acids. CDR3 bases: TGTGCCAGCAGCCCCCCTTTTCGCGGGGGAAATACGCAGTATTTT. Translating it yields CASSPPFRGGNTQYF. The whole variable domain, filled in from reference TRBV7-9 and TRBJ2-3, reads DTGVSQNPRHKITKRGQNVTFRCDPISEHNRLYWYRQTLGQGPEFLTYFQNEAQLEKSRLLSDRFSAERPKGSFSTLEIQRTEQGDSAMYLCASSPPFRGGNTQYFGPGTRLTVL.

V gene TRBV29-1 combines with J gene TRBJ1-1; D perhaps matches TRBD1 (6 bases). With 1 base removed from V and 7 bases from J, the gap between germline ends came to 19 bases. The CDR3 contains 15 residues. Germline V gene lookup returns CDR1 SQVTM and CDR2 ANQGSEA. The CDR3 region has the DNA TGCAGCGTTGAAGCTCCAACAGGGAGGGGAGTTGAAGCTTTCTTT. This sequence encodes CSVEAPTGRGVEAFF.

This chain links TRBV12-5 with TRBJ1-1; D remains unclear. The V and J ends lost 5 bases and 1 base respectively, with 11 bases between them. This CDR3 spans 14 amino acids. Germline V lookup: CDR1 LGHNT, CDR2 FRNRAP. CDR3 sequence: CASGLTVPNTEAFF. The DNA of the CDR3 is TGTGCTAGTGGTCTGACCGTGCCGAACACTGAAGCTTTCTTT. The full variable domain, completed using reference TRBV12-5 and TRBJ1-1, is DARVTQTPRHKVTEMGQEVTMRCQPILGHNTVFWYRQTMMQGLELLAYFRNRAPLDDSGMPKDRFSAEMPDATLATLKIQPSEPRDSAVYFCASGLTVPNTEAFFGQGTRLTVV.

The rearrangement joins TRBV6-6 to TRBJ2-1; D is tentatively TRBD1 or TRBD2 (6 bases each). The CDR3 sequence is 12 residues long. Trimming removed 6 bases at V and 12 bases at J, with 15 bases between. From germline, CDR1 is MNHNY and CDR2 SVGAGI (reference sequence). Written as DNA, the CDR3 is TGTGCCAGCAGCCTCTGGGGGGCCCTGCAGTTCTTC. Encoded protein: CASSLWGALQFF.

This chain joins TRBV5-1 and TRBJ2-3; TRBD2 matches 10 bases. V dropped 7 bases and J dropped 8; count of bases not matched to a gene: 10. Germline lookup yields CDR1 SGHRS and CDR2 YFSETQ. The CDR3 is 14 amino acids. The CDR3 nucleotides are TGCGCCAGCCACCGTAGCGGGGGGTTTGGTACGCAGTATTTT. It specifies CASHRSGGFGTQYF.

The J gene is TRBJ2-7, the V gene TRBV2, with D perhaps matching TRBD2 (6 bases). Germline V CDR1 and CDR2: SNHLY, FYNNEI. V gave up 4 bases and J gave up 7 bases, with 14 bases separating them. The CDR3 runs 13 residues. CDR3 sequence reads: CASSAESGSEQYF. In nucleotides, the CDR3 is TGTGCCAGCAGTGCGGAAAGCGGGTCAGAGCAGTACTTC.

The count of this clone is one. The CDR3 spells CASSLIAANTGELFF. The CDR3 DNA sequence: TGTGCCAGCAGCTTAATTGCAGCAAACACCGGGGAGCTGTTTTTT. The J gene is TRBJ2-2, the V gene TRBV7-9; D not certain. The V end lost 2 bases, the J end lost 2 bases, and 9 bases lay between the germline ends. From germline, CDR1 is SEHNR and CDR2 FQNEAQ (reference sequence). CDR3 length: 15 amino acids.

J is TRBJ2-5 and V is TRBV7-9, with D maybe TRBD1 (5 bases). CDR3 length: 17 amino acids. The germline V gene has CDR1 SEHNR and CDR2 FQNEAQ (reference sequence). V dropped 5 bases and J dropped 5 bases, with 24 bases sitting between them. CDR3 region: CASSPNTRLTQGETQYF. Written as DNA, the CDR3 is TGTGCCAGCAGCCCAAATACCCGACTCACTCAGGGTGAGACCCAGTACTTC.

The chain carries TRBV6-6 and TRBJ1-2; D might be TRBD1 (5 bases). The CDR3 runs 14 residues. Between the trimmed V and J ends, which lost 5 bases and 8 bases, there was a span of 18 bases. The germline gives CDR1 MNHNY, CDR2 SVGAGI (reference sequence). The CDR3 region is CASSPEGWGNGYTF. DNA for the CDR3: TGTGCCAGCAGTCCCGAGGGGTGGGGTAACGGCTACACCTTC.

The chain has TRBV12-2 and TRBJ1-5. TRBV12-2 is annotated as a pseudogene. CDR3 length: 15 amino acids. In DNA, the CDR3 is TGTGCAAGTCGCCTTCGAGTGGGTAGCAATCAGCCCCAGCATTTT. Its protein product is CASRLRVGSNQPQHF.

The rearrangement joins TRBV5-1 to TRBJ2-7; TRBD1 agrees at 9 bases. Losses at the gene ends were 1 base for V and 0 bases for J; bases not matched to a gene: 8. This CDR3 has 17 residues. The germline V gene has CDR1 SGHRS and CDR2 YFSETQ. CDR3 bases: TGCGCCAGCAGCTTGCCCACCGGACAGGGGAGCTCCTACGAGCAGTACTTC. Translated: CASSLPTGQGSSYEQYF.

The genes are TRBV2 and TRBJ1-2; D unresolved. The length of the CDR3 is 12 residues. The germline CDR1 and CDR2 sequences are SNHLY and FYNNEI. V lost 6 bases and J 6 bases, leaving 11 bases between the germline ends. For the CDR3, the DNA is TGTGCCAGCAGGGCACTGGAGCATGGCTACACCTTC. Translated: CASRALEHGYTF.

This sequence joins TRBV19 and TRBJ1-2, with D possibly TRBD1 on 6 matching bases. CDR1 LNHDA and CDR2 SQIVND come from the germline V gene (reference sequence). Trimming cost V 7 bases and J 2 bases, with 8 bases left between them. CDR3 length: 12 residues. CDR3 bases: TGTGCCAGTAAAACAGGGAACTATGGCTACACCTTC. Protein: CASKTGNYGYTF.

The gene calls are TRBV28 and TRBJ1-2; possible D gene TRBD1, 6 bases. The CDR3 covers 15 residues. CDR1 and CDR2 (germline): MDHEN, SYDVKM. Trimming removed 7 bases from V and 5 bases from J, with 20 bases in between. In DNA form, the CDR3 reads TGTGCCAGCACCTCCCCGGCGGGGGCTAGGTATGGCTACACCTTC. Protein: CASTSPAGARYGYTF.

This rearrangement joins TRBV10-3 to TRBJ1-1, with 11 nucleotides matching TRBD1. The V and J ends lost 10 bases and 7 bases, in that order; junction bases with no gene match: 11. The CDR3 is 14 residues long. Germline V gene lookup returns CDR1 ENHRY and CDR2 SYGVKD. The CDR3 reads CATRPGTGGDEAFF. In DNA, the CDR3 is TGTGCCACCCGTCCCGGGACAGGGGGGGATGAAGCTTTCTTT.

The chain recombines TRBV11-1 with TRBJ1-1; unclear D gene. The V end was cut by 3 bases, the J end by 10 bases, with 9 bases between. The length of the CDR3 is 11 residues. Germline CDR1 is SGHAT and CDR2 is FQDESV (reference sequence). In nucleotides, the CDR3 is TGTGCCAGCAGCTTGGGCCAGTCAGCTTTCTTT. As protein: CASSLGQSAFF.

V and J are TRBV6-1 and TRBJ1-3; 7 bases match TRBD1. The V and J ends lost 8 bases and 6 bases, in that order; junction bases with no gene match: 7. Germline V gene sequence: CDR1 MNHNS, CDR2 SASEGT. The CDR3 extends over 13 amino acids. This chain's CDR3 is CASANRGVNTIYF. DNA for the CDR3: TGTGCCAGCGCGAACAGGGGTGTAAACACCATATATTTT.

This chain connects TRBV5-4 to TRBJ1-2, with a weak D call TRBD1 (5 bases). The CDR3 is 16 residues long. Looked up from germline, CDR1 is SGHNT and CDR2 is YYREEE (reference sequence). V dropped 0 bases and J dropped 3 bases, with 15 bases sitting between them. The CDR3 bases are TGTGCCAGCAGCTTGGTTGGCAACACGGGGGACTATGGCTACACCTTC. Encoded protein: CASSLVGNTGDYGYTF.

This rearrangement joins TRBV7-9 to TRBJ2-7; 10 nucleotides line up with TRBD2. This CDR3 is built from 16 residues. Unmatched junction bases numbered 9, after V lost 5 bases and J lost 2 bases. Germline V lookup: CDR1 SEHNR, CDR2 FQNEAQ (reference sequence). The CDR3 is CASSKRGAGGPYEQYF. The CDR3 DNA reads TGTGCCAGCAGCAAACGGGGAGCGGGGGGGCCCTACGAGCAGTACTTC. The variable domain in full, with the rest retrieved from reference TRBV7-9 and TRBJ2-7, is DTGVSQNPRHKITKRGQNVTFRCDPISEHNRLYWYRQTLGQGPEFLTYFQNEAQLEKSRLLSDRFSAERPKGSFSTLEIQRTEQGDSAMYLCASSKRGAGGPYEQYFGPGTRLTVT.